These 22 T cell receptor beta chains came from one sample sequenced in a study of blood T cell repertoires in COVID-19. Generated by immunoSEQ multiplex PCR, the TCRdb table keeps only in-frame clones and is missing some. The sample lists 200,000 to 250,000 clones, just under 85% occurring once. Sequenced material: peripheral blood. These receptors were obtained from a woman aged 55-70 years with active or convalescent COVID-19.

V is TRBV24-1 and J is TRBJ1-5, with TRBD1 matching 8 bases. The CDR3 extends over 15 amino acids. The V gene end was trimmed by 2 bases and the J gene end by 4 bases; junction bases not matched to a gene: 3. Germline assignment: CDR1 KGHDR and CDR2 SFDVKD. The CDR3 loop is CATSDSWTGNQPQHF. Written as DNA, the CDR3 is TGTGCCACCAGTGATTCGTGGACAGGGAATCAGCCCCAGCATTTT.

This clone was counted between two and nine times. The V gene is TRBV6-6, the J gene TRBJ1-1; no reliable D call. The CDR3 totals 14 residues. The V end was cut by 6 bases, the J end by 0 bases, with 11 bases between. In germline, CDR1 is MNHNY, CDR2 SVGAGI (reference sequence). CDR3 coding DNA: TGTGCCAGCAGCTCGACACCCATGAACACTGAAGCTTTCTTT. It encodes CASSSTPMNTEAFF.

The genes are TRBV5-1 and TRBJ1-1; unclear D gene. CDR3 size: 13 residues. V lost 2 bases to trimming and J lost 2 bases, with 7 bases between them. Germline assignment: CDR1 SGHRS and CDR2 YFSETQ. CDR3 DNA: TGCGCCAGCAGCTTCCAGGCCAACACTGAAGCTTTCTTT. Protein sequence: CASSFQANTEAFF.

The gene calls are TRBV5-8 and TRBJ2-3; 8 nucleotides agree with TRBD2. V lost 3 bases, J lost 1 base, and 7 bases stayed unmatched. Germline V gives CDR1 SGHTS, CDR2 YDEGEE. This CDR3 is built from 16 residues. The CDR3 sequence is CASSSLRAGGTDTQYF. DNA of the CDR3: TGTGCCAGCAGCTCACTTAGAGCGGGGGGCACAGATACGCAGTATTTT.

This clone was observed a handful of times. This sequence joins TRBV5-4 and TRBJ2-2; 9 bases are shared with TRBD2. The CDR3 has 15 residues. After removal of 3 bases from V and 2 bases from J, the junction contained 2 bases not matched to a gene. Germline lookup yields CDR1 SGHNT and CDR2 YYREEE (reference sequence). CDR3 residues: CASSSGLANTGELFF. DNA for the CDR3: TGTGCCAGCAGCTCGGGACTAGCCAACACCGGGGAGCTGTTTTTT.

The CDR3 sequence is CAISVGLATVTDTQYF. CDR3 bases: TGTGCCATCAGTGTGGGACTAGCGACAGTAACAGATACGCAGTATTTT. The chain has TRBV10-3 and TRBJ2-3; TRBD2 matches 10 bases. There are 16 residues in the CDR3. V trimming: 4 bases; J trimming: 3 bases; junction bases outside the gene matches: 7. CDR1 is ENHRY and CDR2 is SYGVKD in the germline V gene.

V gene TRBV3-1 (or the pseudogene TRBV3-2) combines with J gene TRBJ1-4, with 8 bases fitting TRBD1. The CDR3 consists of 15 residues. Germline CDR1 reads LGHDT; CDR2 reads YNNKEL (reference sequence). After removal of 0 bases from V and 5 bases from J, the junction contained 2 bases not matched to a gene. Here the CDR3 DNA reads TGTGCCAGCAGCCAAGATCGACAGGGGAATGAAAAACTGTTTTTT. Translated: CASSQDRQGNEKLFF.

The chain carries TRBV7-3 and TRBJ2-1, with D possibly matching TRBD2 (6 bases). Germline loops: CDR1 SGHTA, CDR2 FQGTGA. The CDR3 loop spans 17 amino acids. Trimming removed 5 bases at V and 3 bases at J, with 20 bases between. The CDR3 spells CASSPRFGDSVYNEQFF. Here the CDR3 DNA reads TGTGCCAGCAGCCCCCGGTTTGGGGACTCGGTCTACAATGAGCAGTTCTTC.

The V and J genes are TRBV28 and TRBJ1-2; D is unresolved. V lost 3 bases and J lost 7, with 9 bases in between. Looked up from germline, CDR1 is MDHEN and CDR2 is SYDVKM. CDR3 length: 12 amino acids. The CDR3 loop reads CASSFLVGGYTF. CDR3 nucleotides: TGTGCCAGCAGTTTTCTGGTCGGTGGCTACACCTTC.

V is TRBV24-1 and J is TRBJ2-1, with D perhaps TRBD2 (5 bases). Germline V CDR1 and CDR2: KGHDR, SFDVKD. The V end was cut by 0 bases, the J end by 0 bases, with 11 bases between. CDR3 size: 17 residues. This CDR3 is CATSDLRAGTSYNEQFF. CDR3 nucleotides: TGTGCCACCAGTGATTTGCGGGCGGGTACCTCCTACAATGAGCAGTTCTTC.

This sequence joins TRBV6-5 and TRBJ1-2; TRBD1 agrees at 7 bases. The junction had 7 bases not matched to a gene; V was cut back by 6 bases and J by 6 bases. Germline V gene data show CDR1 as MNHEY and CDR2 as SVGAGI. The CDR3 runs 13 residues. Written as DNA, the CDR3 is TGTGCCAGCAGAAACAGGGGCGAAGATGGCTACACCTTC. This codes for CASRNRGEDGYTF.

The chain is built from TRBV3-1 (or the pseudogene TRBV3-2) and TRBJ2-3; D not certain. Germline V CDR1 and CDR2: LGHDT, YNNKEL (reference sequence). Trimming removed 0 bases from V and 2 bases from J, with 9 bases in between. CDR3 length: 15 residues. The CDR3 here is CASSQETVYTDTQYF. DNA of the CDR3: TGTGCCAGCAGCCAAGAAACAGTATACACAGATACGCAGTATTTT.

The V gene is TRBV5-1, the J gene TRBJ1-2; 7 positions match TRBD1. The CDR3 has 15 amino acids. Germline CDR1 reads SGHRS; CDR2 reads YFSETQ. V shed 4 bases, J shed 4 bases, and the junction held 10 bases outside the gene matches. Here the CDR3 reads CASSAEGAGGYGYTF. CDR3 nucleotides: TGCGCCAGCAGCGCTGAGGGGGCCGGGGGCTATGGCTACACCTTC.

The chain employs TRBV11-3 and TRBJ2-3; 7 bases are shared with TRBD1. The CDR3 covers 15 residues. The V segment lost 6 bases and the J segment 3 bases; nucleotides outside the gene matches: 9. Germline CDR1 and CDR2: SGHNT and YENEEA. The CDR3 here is CASSRGTAFTDTQYF. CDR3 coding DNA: TGTGCCAGCAGTAGGGGGACAGCCTTTACAGATACGCAGTATTTT.

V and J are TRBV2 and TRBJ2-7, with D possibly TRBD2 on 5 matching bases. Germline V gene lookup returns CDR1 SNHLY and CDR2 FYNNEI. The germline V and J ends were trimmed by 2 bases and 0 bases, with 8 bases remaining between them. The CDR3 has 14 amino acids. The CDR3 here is CASSERRASYEQYF. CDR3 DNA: TGTGCCAGCAGTGAAAGGCGGGCCTCCTACGAGCAGTACTTC.

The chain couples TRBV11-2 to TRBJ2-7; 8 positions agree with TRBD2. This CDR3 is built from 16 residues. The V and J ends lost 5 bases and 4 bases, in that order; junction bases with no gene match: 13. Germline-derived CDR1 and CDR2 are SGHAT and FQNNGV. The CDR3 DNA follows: TGTGCCAGCAGCCACATCGCGGCTAGCGGGCGGTACGAGCAGTACTTC. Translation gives CASSHIAASGRYEQYF.

CDR3 loop: CASSQERARTTTQYF. The CDR3 DNA sequence: TGCGCCAGCAGCCAAGAGAGGGCCCGGACGACGACCCAGTACTTC. This chain uses TRBV4-1 with TRBJ2-5; a possible D gene is TRBD2 (5 bases). CDR3 length: 15 amino acids. In germline, CDR1 is MGHRA, CDR2 YSYEKL. V was pared by 0 bases and J by 7 bases, with 15 bases between.

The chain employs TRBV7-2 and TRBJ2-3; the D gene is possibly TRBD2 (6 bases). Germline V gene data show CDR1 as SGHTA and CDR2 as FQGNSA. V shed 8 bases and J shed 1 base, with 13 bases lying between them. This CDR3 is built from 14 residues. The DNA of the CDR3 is TGTGCCAGCCTACCGGGGGTGGGCACAGATACGCAGTATTTT. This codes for CASLPGVGTDTQYF.

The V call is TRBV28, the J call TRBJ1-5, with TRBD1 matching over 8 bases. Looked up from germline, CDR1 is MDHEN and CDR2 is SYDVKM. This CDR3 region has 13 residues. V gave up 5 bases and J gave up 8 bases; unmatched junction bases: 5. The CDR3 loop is CASSPQTGEPQHF. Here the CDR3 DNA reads TGTGCCAGCAGTCCTCAGACAGGGGAGCCCCAGCATTTT.

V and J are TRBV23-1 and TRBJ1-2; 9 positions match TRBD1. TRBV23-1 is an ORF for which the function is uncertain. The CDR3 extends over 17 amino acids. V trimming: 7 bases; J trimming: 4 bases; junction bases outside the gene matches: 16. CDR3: CASNPRDREGGPYGYTF. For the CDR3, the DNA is TGCGCCAGCAACCCTAGGGACAGGGAGGGTGGACCCTATGGCTACACCTTC.

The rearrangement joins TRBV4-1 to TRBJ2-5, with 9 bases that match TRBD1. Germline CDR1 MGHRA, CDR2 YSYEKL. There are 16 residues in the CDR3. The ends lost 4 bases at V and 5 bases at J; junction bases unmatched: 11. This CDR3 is CASSLMGQGGSETQYF. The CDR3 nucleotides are TGCGCCAGCAGCCTTATGGGACAGGGAGGTTCGGAGACCCAGTACTTC.

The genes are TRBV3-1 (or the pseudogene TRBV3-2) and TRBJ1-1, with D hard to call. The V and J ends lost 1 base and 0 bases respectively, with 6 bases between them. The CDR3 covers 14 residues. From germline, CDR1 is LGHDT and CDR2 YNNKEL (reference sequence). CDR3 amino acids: CASSQVAVNTEAFF. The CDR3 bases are TGTGCCAGCAGCCAAGTGGCGGTGAACACTGAAGCTTTCTTT.